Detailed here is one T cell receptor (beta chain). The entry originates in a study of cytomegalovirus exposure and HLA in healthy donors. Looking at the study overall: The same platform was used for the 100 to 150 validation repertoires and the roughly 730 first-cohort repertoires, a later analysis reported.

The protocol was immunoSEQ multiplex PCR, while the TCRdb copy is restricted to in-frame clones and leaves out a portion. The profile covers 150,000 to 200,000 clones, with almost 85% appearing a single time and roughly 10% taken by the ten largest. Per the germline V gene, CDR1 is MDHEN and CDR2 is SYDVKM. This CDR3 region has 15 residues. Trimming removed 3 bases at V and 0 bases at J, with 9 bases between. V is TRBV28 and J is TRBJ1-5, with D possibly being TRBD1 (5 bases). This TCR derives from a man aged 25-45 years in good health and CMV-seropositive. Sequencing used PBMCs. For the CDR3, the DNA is TGTGCCAGCAGTTTTGGCCAGGGTAGCAATCAGCCCCAGCATTTT. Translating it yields CASSFGQGSNQPQHF.